The 10 T cell receptor beta chains presented below share a single source sample, sequenced in a study of regulatory T cells in long-lasting Graves disease. For TCR beta, libraries came from iRepertoire HTBI primers and Arm-PCR of CDR3 regions. TCRdb reprocessed the multiplex PCR reads via MiXCR and lists one record per CDR3 protein. The sample lists about 450,000 distinct CDR3 sequences, approximately 16% seen once, with about 10% in the top ten. Described time point: newly diagnosed GD, antithyroid drugs for less than 3 months. Preparation of the TCR library used RNA extracted from PBMCs. These data also featured in a second study, about T cells in Graves' hyperthyroidism and ophthalmopathy.

The sequencing used peripheral blood mononuclear cells (PBMCs), collected at new diagnosis, from a patient treated with antithyroid drugs. The source is a woman in her twenties or thirties with Graves disease.

This clonotype was detected ten times or more. J is TRBJ1-2 and V is TRBV5-4; the match to TRBD1 covers 7 bases. CDR3 length: 14 amino acids. CDR1 and CDR2 (germline): SGHNT, YYREEE (reference sequence). Trimming took 4 bases from V and 5 from J; bases not matched to a gene: 8. The CDR3 coding sequence is TGTGCCAGCAGCCCCGGGACAGAGAAGTATGGCTACACCTTC. Its protein product is CASSPGTEKYGYTF.

This clonotype came up many times. The chain combines TRBV20-1 with TRBJ2-3; perhaps TRBD2 as D (5 bases). V lost 2 bases to trimming and J lost 4 bases, with 13 bases between them. The CDR3 length is 14 residues. From germline, CDR1 is DFQATT and CDR2 SNEGSKA (reference sequence). The CDR3 loop is CSARHYGIPDTQYF. Here the CDR3 DNA reads TGCAGTGCTAGACATTACGGGATCCCAGATACGCAGTATTTT.

This clonotype occurred a few times. The chain couples TRBV4-1 to TRBJ2-2, with TRBD1 identical over 11 bases. The germline gives CDR1 MGHRA, CDR2 YSYEKL. V gave up 3 bases and J gave up 4 bases; unmatched junction bases: 10. The CDR3 loop spans 18 amino acids. The CDR3 DNA follows: TGCGCCAGCAGCCAGGGTGAAGCCGGGACAGGGGGCACCGGGGAGCTGTTTTTT. Translation: CASSQGEAGTGGTGELFF.

This clonotype was recorded a few times. The gene calls are TRBV4-2 and TRBJ2-7; TRBD2 is a possible D gene (6 bases). V gave up 1 base and J gave up 0 bases, with 16 bases separating them. Germline V gives CDR1 LGHNA, CDR2 YNFKEQ. The CDR3 spans 17 residues. CDR3 amino acids: CASSQGGGGISSYEQYF. The CDR3 DNA is TGTGCCAGCAGCCAAGGGGGAGGCGGGATTAGCTCCTACGAGCAGTACTTC.

The sample holds a few counts of this clonotype. A far larger clone differs by one base, so this is likely a read error. V usage is TRBV27 and J usage is TRBJ2-4; D may be TRBD1 or TRBD2 (5 bases each). This CDR3 region has 14 residues. Germline lookup yields CDR1 MNHEY and CDR2 SMNVEV (reference sequence). CDR3 DNA sequence: TGTGCCAGCAGTTTGGCCGGGACGGACAATGAGCAGCTCTTC. Its translation is CASSLAGTDNEQLF.

The genes are TRBV7-2 and TRBJ2-2; D not certain. The CDR3 has 14 amino acids. V was trimmed by 5 bases and J by 3 bases, leaving 10 bases between them. Germline V gene sequence: CDR1 SGHTA, CDR2 FQGNSA. DNA of the CDR3: TGTGCCAGCAGCCCATATGTAGACACCGGGGAGCTGTTTTTT. As protein: CASSPYVDTGELFF.

This clonotype has ten or more counts. This rearrangement joins TRBV30 to TRBJ1-6; TRBD1 aligns across 7 bases. The CDR3 covers 13 residues. The V gene end was trimmed by 6 bases and the J gene end by 7 bases; junction bases not matched to a gene: 6. Germline CDR1 is GTSNPN and CDR2 is SVGIG (reference sequence). The CDR3 region is CACCDRVNSPLHF. The CDR3 DNA reads as TGTGCCTGTTGCGACAGGGTAAATTCACCCCTCCACTTT.

The table lists this clonotype with a count of one. Only one base separates this from a far larger clonotype, so it likely reflects a read error. The V gene is TRBV20-1, the J gene TRBJ2-1; the match to TRBD2 covers 13 bases. The V and J ends lost 0 bases and 10 bases, in that order; junction bases with no gene match: 6. Germline loops: CDR1 DFQATT, CDR2 SNEGSKA (reference sequence). The CDR3 is 15 residues long. The CDR3 loop reads CSARDETSGRNEQFF. The CDR3 DNA is TGCAGTGCTAGAGACGAGACTAGCGGGAGGAACGAGCAGTTCTTC.

The rearrangement links TRBV7-8 to TRBJ2-2, with 10 bases that match TRBD2. Germline CDR1 reads SGHVS; CDR2 reads FQNEAQ. This CDR3 has 16 residues. V gave up 5 bases and J gave up 4 bases; unmatched junction bases: 7. The CDR3 region is CASSPSSGSSTGELFF. In DNA form, the CDR3 reads TGTGCCAGCAGCCCATCTAGCGGGAGTTCCACCGGGGAGCTGTTTTTT.

Details on this clonotype: One end of the junction fails to match germline, which may point to a read error. The chain is built from TRBV7-8 and TRBJ2-1; D is possibly TRBD2 (6 bases). CDR1 and CDR2 (germline): SGHVS, FQNEAQ. The CDR3 loop spans 16 amino acids. The CDR3 nucleotides are TGTGCCAGCAGCCCCCGGGGGACCCTGAGGTACAATGGGCAGTTCTTC. Translating gives CASSPRGTLRYNGQFF.